The clone carrying this T cell receptor (beta chain) has just one count. Its antigen is unidentified. This specimen comes from a study of T cells in localized non-small cell lung cancer. The study, taken as a whole, reports: Tumor showed lower T cell clonality than uninvolved adjacent lung, where it was highest. Sequencing was restricted to one tumor region; therefore, heterogeneity remains possible.

The CDR3 spans 13 residues. Germline trimming cut 3 bases from V and 6 bases from J; bases unmatched to any gene: 3. In germline, CDR1 is KGHSH, CDR2 LQKENI. Sequencing used immunoSEQ multiplex PCR; TCRdb keeps in-frame clones, though not all of them. The table has 35,000 to 40,000 clones, over 70% seen once. The origin of this receptor is a woman aged 35 to 69 with stage I lung adenocarcinoma. The material sequenced was peripheral blood, taken before any cancer treatment. The chain joins TRBV18 to TRBJ1-1; 8 bases match TRBD1. CDR3 in amino acids: CASSPTQGAEAFF. The DNA for the CDR3 is TGTGCCAGCTCACCTACACAGGGGGCTGAAGCTTTCTTT.